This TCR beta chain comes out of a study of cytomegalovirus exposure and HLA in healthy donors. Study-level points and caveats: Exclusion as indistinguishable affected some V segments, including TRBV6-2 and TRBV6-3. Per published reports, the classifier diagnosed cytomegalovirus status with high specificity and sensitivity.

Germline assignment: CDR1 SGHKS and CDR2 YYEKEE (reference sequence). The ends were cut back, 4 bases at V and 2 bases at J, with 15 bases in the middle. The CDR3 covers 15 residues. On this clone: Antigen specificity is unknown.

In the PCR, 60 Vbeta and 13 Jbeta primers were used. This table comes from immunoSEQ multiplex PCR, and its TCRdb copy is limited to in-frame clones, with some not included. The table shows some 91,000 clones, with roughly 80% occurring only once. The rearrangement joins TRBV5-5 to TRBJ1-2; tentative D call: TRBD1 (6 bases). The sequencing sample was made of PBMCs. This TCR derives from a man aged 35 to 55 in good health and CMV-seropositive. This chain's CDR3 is CASSVGQSLNYGYTF. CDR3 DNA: TGTGCCAGCAGCGTTGGACAGTCACTAAACTATGGCTACACCTTC.